The rows below give T cell receptor beta chains drawn from one sample of a study of T-cell reconstitution after alpha-beta-depleted transplantation in children. TCRdb reprocessed the PCR reads with MiXCR, giving one entry per CDR3 protein. The table lists over 400,000 distinct CDR3 sequences, 43% of them singletons. The source was PBMCs, collected before TCRalphabeta/CD19-depleted stem cell transplant. All receptors derive from a girl aged 2-10 years with aplastic anemia, due to receive a stem cell transplant. Both conserved end residues are part of each CDR3. The D gene is left open where the match is weak. Expanded clones are given a class, and other clones once, few, many or no size at all.

J gene: TRBJ2-5
D gene: .
clone size: .
V gene: TRBV7-9
CDR3 protein: CASSFPRRETQYF
CDR3 DNA: TGTGCCAGCAGCTTCCCCAGACGAGAGACCCAGTACTTC

J gene: TRBJ2-7
D gene: TRBD2
clone size: .
V gene: TRBV5-1
CDR3 protein: CASSLEAGGTYEQYF
CDR3 DNA: TGCGCCAGCAGCTTGGAAGCGGGAGGGACCTACGAGCAGTACTTC

J gene: TRBJ1-5
D gene: TRBD1
clone size: .
V gene: TRBV20-1
CDR3 protein: CSARPTGASNQPQHF
CDR3 DNA: TGCAGTGCTAGGCCGACAGGGGCTTCGAATCAGCCCCAGCATTTT

J gene: TRBJ2-6
D gene: .
clone size: many
V gene: TRBV5-1
CDR3 protein: CASSGVAGSGANVLTF
CDR3 DNA: TGCGCCAGCAGCGGCGTAGCCGGCTCTGGGGCCAACGTCCTGACTTTC

J gene: TRBJ2-1
D gene: TRBD1
clone size: many
V gene: TRBV10-3
CDR3 protein: CAISRQGKHNEQFF
CDR3 DNA: TGTGCCATCAGCCGACAGGGAAAGCACAATGAGCAGTTCTTC

J gene: TRBJ2-2
D gene: .
clone size: many
V gene: TRBV20-1
CDR3 protein: CSAPPPRTGELFF
CDR3 DNA: TGCAGTGCCCCACCCCCCCGAACCGGGGAGCTGTTTTTT

J gene: TRBJ2-2
D gene: .
clone size: few
V gene: TRBV19
CDR3 protein: CASSPSQTDTGELFF
CDR3 DNA: TGTGCCAGTAGCCCCTCCCAAACCGACACCGGGGAGCTGTTTTTT

J gene: TRBJ2-3
D gene: .
clone size: few
V gene: TRBV29-1
CDR3 protein: CSVEAAHRGTDTQYF
CDR3 DNA: TGCAGCGTTGAAGCGGCCCACAGGGGCACAGATACGCAGTATTTT

J gene: TRBJ2-1
D gene: TRBD1
clone size: few
V gene: TRBV25-1
CDR3 protein: CASSVTRGLEQFF
CDR3 DNA: TGTGCCAGCAGCGTAACGAGGGGGCTTGAGCAGTTCTTC

J gene: TRBJ2-3
D gene: TRBD2
clone size: .
V gene: TRBV27
CDR3 protein: CASSSPEREGGDTQYF
CDR3 DNA: TGTGCCAGCAGTTCCCCTGAGCGGGAGGGGGGAGATACGCAGTATTTT

J gene: TRBJ1-3
D gene: TRBD1
clone size: .
V gene: TRBV20-1
CDR3 protein: CSASDRGTGNTIYF
CDR3 DNA: TGCAGTGCTAGTGACAGGGGGACTGGAAACACCATATATTTT

J gene: TRBJ1-2
D gene: .
clone size: .
V gene: TRBV19
CDR3 protein: CASSSPALSGDYGYTF
CDR3 DNA: TGTGCCAGTAGTTCCCCTGCACTTTCAGGGGACTATGGCTACACCTTC

J gene: TRBJ2-7
D gene: TRBD2
clone size: .
V gene: TRBV27
CDR3 protein: CASSSRLAGGPKSPYEQYF
CDR3 DNA: TGTGCCAGCAGTTCCCGACTAGCGGGGGGGCCGAAGTCTCCCTACGAGCAGTACTTC

J gene: TRBJ2-5
D gene: TRBD2
clone size: .
V gene: TRBV20-1
CDR3 protein: CSAIPGGQETQYF
CDR3 DNA: TGCAGTGCTATCCCCGGGGGGCAAGAGACCCAGTACTTC

J gene: TRBJ2-5
D gene: .
clone size: .
V gene: TRBV20-1
CDR3 protein: CSARDEGGKETQYF
CDR3 DNA: TGCAGTGCTAGAGATGAGGGGGGCAAAGAGACCCAGTACTTC

J gene: TRBJ2-7
D gene: .
clone size: .
V gene: TRBV29-1
CDR3 protein: CSVERGRDGGHEQYF
CDR3 DNA: TGCAGCGTGGAGAGGGGAAGGGATGGGGGACACGAGCAGTACTTC

J gene: TRBJ2-1
D gene: .
clone size: many
V gene: TRBV7-9
CDR3 protein: CASSPWDNEQFF
CDR3 DNA: TGTGCCAGCAGCCCCTGGGACAATGAGCAGTTCTTC

J gene: TRBJ2-7
D gene: .
clone size: .
V gene: TRBV7-7
CDR3 protein: CASSLLEGPSYEQYF
CDR3 DNA: TGTGCCAGCAGCTTATTGGAGGGACCCTCCTACGAGCAGTACTTC

J gene: TRBJ2-2
D gene: TRBD1
clone size: .
V gene: TRBV9
CDR3 protein: CASSVEGGQGSTGELFF
CDR3 DNA: TGTGCCAGCAGCGTAGAGGGGGGACAGGGATCCACCGGGGAGTTGTTTTTT

J gene: TRBJ1-3
D gene: .
clone size: many
V gene: TRBV21-1
CDR3 protein: CASSKVGPGTGQGNTIYF
CDR3 DNA: .

J gene: TRBJ2-1
D gene: TRBD2
clone size: few
V gene: TRBV20-1
CDR3 protein: CSAISGTQGNEQFF
CDR3 DNA: TGCAGTGCAATCAGCGGGACCCAAGGAAATGAGCAGTTCTTC

J gene: TRBJ2-7
D gene: .
clone size: many
V gene: TRBV3-1
CDR3 protein: CASSQGAGSAEQYF
CDR3 DNA: TGTGCCAGCAGCCAAGGGGCGGGCTCGGCCGAGCAGTACTTC

J gene: TRBJ1-3
D gene: .
clone size: .
V gene: TRBV20-1
CDR3 protein: CSASTHLSGNTIYF
CDR3 DNA: TGCAGTGCATCGACACACCTCTCTGGAAACACCATATATTTT

J gene: TRBJ2-5
D gene: .
clone size: .
V gene: TRBV5-8
CDR3 protein: CASSFAGTRETQYF
CDR3 DNA: TGTGCCAGCAGCTTTGCAGGGACTCGAGAGACCCAGTACTTC

J gene: TRBJ1-5
D gene: .
clone size: many
V gene: TRBV25-1
CDR3 protein: CASSEPGDQPQHF
CDR3 DNA: TGTGCCAGCAGTGAACCCGGGGATCAGCCCCAGCATTTT

J gene: TRBJ2-7
D gene: TRBD2
clone size: few
V gene: TRBV20-1
CDR3 protein: CSASQPSGRLSYEQYF
CDR3 DNA: TGCAGTGCTAGTCAGCCTAGCGGGAGACTCTCCTACGAGCAGTACTTC

J gene: TRBJ2-1
D gene: .
clone size: many
V gene: TRBV7-9
CDR3 protein: CASRPSEASYNEQFF
CDR3 DNA: TGTGCCAGCAGACCTTCTGAGGCTTCCTACAATGAGCAGTTCTTC

J gene: TRBJ2-1
D gene: .
clone size: .
V gene: TRBV6-1
CDR3 protein: CASSEEGSGYNEQFF
CDR3 DNA: TGTGCCAGCAGTGAAGAAGGTAGCGGATACAATGAGCAGTTCTTC

J gene: TRBJ2-1
D gene: .
clone size: many
V gene: TRBV20-1
CDR3 protein: CSASPGGNEQFF
CDR3 DNA: TGCAGTGCTAGTCCTGGCGGCAATGAGCAGTTCTTC

J gene: TRBJ2-3
D gene: .
clone size: .
V gene: TRBV29-1
CDR3 protein: CSVGDSSDTQYF
CDR3 DNA: TGCAGCGTTGGAGACAGTTCAGATACGCAGTATTTT

J gene: TRBJ2-2
D gene: TRBD2
clone size: .
V gene: TRBV5-1
CDR3 protein: CASSSSSGRATGELFF
CDR3 DNA: TGCGCCAGCAGCAGCTCTAGCGGGAGGGCCACCGGGGAGCTGTTTTTT

J gene: TRBJ2-7
D gene: TRBD2
clone size: few
V gene: TRBV5-6
CDR3 protein: CASSSGGPLGEQYF
CDR3 DNA: TGTGCCAGCAGCTCGGGGGGACCACTAGGGGAGCAGTACTTC

J gene: TRBJ2-1
D gene: TRBD2
clone size: .
V gene: TRBV20-1
CDR3 protein: CSARDVTRREDPYNEQFF
CDR3 DNA: TGCAGTGCTAGAGATGTCACGCGACGGGAGGACCCCTACAATGAGCAGTTCTTC

J gene: TRBJ2-7
D gene: .
clone size: .
V gene: TRBV12-3/TRBV12-4
CDR3 protein: CASSLEVGLNEQYF
CDR3 DNA: TGTGCCAGCAGTTTAGAGGTAGGGCTCAACGAGCAGTACTTC

J gene: TRBJ1-1
D gene: TRBD1
clone size: many
V gene: TRBV5-1
CDR3 protein: CASSLQGGMNTEAFF
CDR3 DNA: TGCGCCAGCAGCTTGCAGGGGGGAATGAACACTGAAGCTTTCTTT

J gene: TRBJ2-7
D gene: TRBD2
clone size: .
V gene: TRBV20-1
CDR3 protein: CSARDGWSGRAGEQYF
CDR3 DNA: TGCAGTGCTAGAGATGGGTGGTCCGGGAGGGCAGGGGAGCAGTACTTC

J gene: TRBJ1-5
D gene: .
clone size: few
V gene: TRBV4-3
CDR3 protein: CASSQDPQGRAQHF
CDR3 DNA: TGCGCCAGCAGCCAAGATCCCCAGGGAAGGGCCCAGCATTTT

J gene: TRBJ2-6
D gene: TRBD1
clone size: few
V gene: TRBV20-1
CDR3 protein: CSAYDRDGANVLTF
CDR3 DNA: TGCAGTGCGTACGACAGGGATGGGGCCAACGTCCTGACTTTC

J gene: TRBJ2-5
D gene: .
clone size: .
V gene: TRBV20-1
CDR3 protein: CSARDHYYRETQYF
CDR3 DNA: TGCAGTGCTAGAGACCACTACTACCGCGAGACCCAGTACTTC

J gene: TRBJ2-3
D gene: .
clone size: .
V gene: TRBV20-1
CDR3 protein: CSATGTIGTDTQYF
CDR3 DNA: TGCAGTGCCACCGGGACAATTGGCACAGATACGCAGTATTTT

J gene: TRBJ2-5
D gene: TRBD1
clone size: .
V gene: TRBV27
CDR3 protein: CASSLIRTGGQETQYF
CDR3 DNA: TGTGCCAGCAGTTTAATCCGGACAGGGGGCCAAGAGACCCAGTACTTC

J gene: TRBJ2-1
D gene: TRBD1
clone size: .
V gene: TRBV9
CDR3 protein: CASSVPGTGGNEQFF
CDR3 DNA: TGTGCCAGCAGCGTACCCGGGACAGGGGGGAATGAGCAGTTCTTC

J gene: TRBJ2-3
D gene: .
clone size: many
V gene: TRBV20-1
CDR3 protein: CSARPLTSTDTQYF
CDR3 DNA: TGCAGTGCTAGACCCCTGACTAGCACAGATACGCAGTATTTT

J gene: TRBJ2-7
D gene: .
clone size: .
V gene: TRBV7-9
CDR3 protein: CASSLANRTYEQYF
CDR3 DNA: TGTGCCAGCAGCTTAGCAAACCGTACCTACGAGCAGTACTTC

J gene: TRBJ2-2
D gene: .
clone size: few
V gene: TRBV3-1
CDR3 protein: CASSQDIHRFGNTGELFF
CDR3 DNA: TGTGCCAGCAGCCAAGATATTCATAGGTTCGGTAACACCGGGGAGCTGTTTTTT

J gene: TRBJ2-5
D gene: .
clone size: .
V gene: TRBV27
CDR3 protein: CASSLFDTYQETQYF
CDR3 DNA: TGTGCCAGCAGTTTATTTGACACTTACCAAGAGACCCAGTACTTC

J gene: TRBJ2-1
D gene: .
clone size: many
V gene: TRBV28
CDR3 protein: CASSRGTSSYNEQFF
CDR3 DNA: TGTGCCAGCAGCCGCGGGACAAGCTCCTACAATGAGCAGTTCTTC

J gene: TRBJ2-3
D gene: TRBD1
clone size: once
V gene: TRBV10-3
CDR3 protein: CAISGDRDRGADTQYF
CDR3 DNA: TGTGCCATCAGTGGGGACCGGGACAGGGGAGCAGATACGCAGTATTTT

J gene: TRBJ2-5
D gene: .
clone size: .
V gene: TRBV20-1
CDR3 protein: CSAHRGDQETQYF
CDR3 DNA: TGCAGTGCTCATAGGGGTGACCAAGAGACCCAGTACTTC

J gene: TRBJ2-1
D gene: .
clone size: many
V gene: TRBV7-9
CDR3 protein: CASSLEIGGLYNEQFF
CDR3 DNA: TGTGCCAGCAGCTTAGAGATCGGCGGACTCTACAATGAGCAGTTCTTC

J gene: TRBJ2-2
D gene: TRBD1
clone size: few
V gene: TRBV6-2/TRBV6-3
CDR3 protein: CASKQGAGELFF
CDR3 DNA: TGTGCCAGCAAACAGGGGGCCGGGGAGCTGTTTTTT

J gene: TRBJ2-3
D gene: .
clone size: .
V gene: TRBV30
CDR3 protein: CALYTDTQYF
CDR3 DNA: TGTGCACTTTACACAGATACGCAGTATTTT